This T cell receptor (beta chain) was sequenced in a study of human versus mouse CDR3 diversity and MHC coevolution. Overall study: Reported immunoSEQ sensitivity was one in 200,000 T cells, with reduced amplification bias. Samples had between roughly 0.6 x 10^7 and 1.7 x 10^7 valid reads. Study observations and caveats: In humans, T-cell selection involved about 6 MHC II alleles.

Details on this clone: Its target is unknown.

Naive CD4 T cells, CD45RO-negative and CD62L-positive, were flow-sorted from PBMCs. Here immunoSEQ multiplex PCR was the method, and the copy in TCRdb shows in-frame clones only, minus some. This sample has roughly 80,000 clones, with 92% found just once. Sequenced input: naive CD4+ T cells from blood. Sample subset: CD45RO-negative CD62L-positive naive CD4 T cells. The origin of this receptor is a person aged 25 to 75 in good health.

CDR3 DNA: TGTGCCAGTCGGAAGGCGGGAGGGCCGGTGGGTGAGCAGTTCTTC. The encoded protein is CASRKAGGPVGEQFF. The V and J genes are TRBV19 and TRBJ2-1; 9 nucleotides align to TRBD2. Per germline, CDR1 LNHDA and CDR2 SQIVND (reference sequence). This CDR3 region has 15 residues. The trim removed 8 bases at V and 9 bases at J, leaving 14 bases unmatched.